These 14 T cell receptor beta chains were sequenced from one sample in a study of blood T cell repertoires in COVID-19. Assay: immunoSEQ multiplex PCR; the TCRdb copy retains only in-frame clones and omits some. The table shows approximately 190,000 clones, with around four fifths occurring only once. The sample consisted of peripheral blood. These receptors came from a woman aged 40-49 years with acute or convalescent COVID-19.

The gene calls are TRBV7-6 and TRBJ1-2; TRBD1 agrees at 7 bases. In germline, CDR1 is SGHVS, CDR2 FNYEAQ. With 2 bases clipped from V and 6 bases from J, the junction kept 12 bases outside the gene matches. This CDR3 is built from 16 residues. CDR3 coding DNA: TGTGCCAGCAGCTTAAAACCCCTCCGGACAGGTGATGGCTACACCTTC. Residues: CASSLKPLRTGDGYTF.

The J gene is TRBJ2-1, the V gene TRBV24-1; 11 nucleotides match TRBD2. The CDR3 totals 17 residues. Trimming removed 3 bases from V and 2 bases from J; junction bases left unmatched: 5. Germline CDR1 is KGHDR and CDR2 is SFDVKD. CDR3 nucleotides: TGTGCCACCAGTGATCCGGTAGCGGGGGGGCCCTACAATGAGCAGTTCTTC. This codes for CATSDPVAGGPYNEQFF.

The CDR3 DNA reads as TGTGCCAGCAGCAAAGATGGGGGGGGCCAGGGATTCTCTGGGGCCAACGTCCTGACTTTC. It codes for CASSKDGGGQGFSGANVLTF. The rearrangement uses TRBV21-1 and TRBJ2-6; TRBD2 is the table's D call, not checked against the DNA. TRBV21-1 is a pseudogene locus. The CDR3 totals 20 residues.

This rearrangement joins TRBV5-1 to TRBJ1-2, with a possible D match to TRBD1 (5 bases). V was shortened by 5 bases and J by 5 bases, with 16 bases between the two germline ends. The CDR3 loop spans 14 amino acids. Germline CDR1 is SGHRS and CDR2 is YFSETQ. The CDR3 sequence: CASSQIKGDYGYTF. DNA for the CDR3: TGCGCCAGCAGTCAAATAAAAGGGGATTATGGCTACACCTTC.

This clone showed up just once. The chain has TRBV12-5 and TRBJ2-3, with 8 bases identical to TRBD2. J gave up 1 base and V 1 base, and 1 base lay outside the gene matches. The germline V gene has CDR1 LGHNT and CDR2 FRNRAP. This CDR3 has 15 amino acids. In DNA form, the CDR3 reads TGTGCTAGTGGTTTGGGGACTAGCCGCACAGATACGCAGTATTTT. Protein: CASGLGTSRTDTQYF.

Only one count was recorded for this clone. CDR3 in amino acids: CASSHTRDQPQHF. For the CDR3, the DNA is TGTGCCAGCAGCCATACGAGGGATCAGCCCCAGCATTTT. The chain uses TRBV12-3 or TRBV12-4 and TRBJ1-5; D remains unclear. Trimming stripped 6 bases from V and 5 bases from J, with 11 bases between. The CDR3 has 13 amino acids.

The chain uses TRBV5-1 and TRBJ2-3; D perhaps matches TRBD2 (5 bases). Germline V gives CDR1 SGHRS, CDR2 YFSETQ. V dropped 2 bases and J dropped 0 bases, with 10 bases sitting between them. The CDR3 sequence is 15 residues long. CDR3 protein: CASSFSPGSTDTQYF. CDR3 in DNA: TGCGCCAGCAGCTTTTCTCCGGGGAGCACAGATACGCAGTATTTT.

The rearrangement uses TRBV3-1 (or the pseudogene TRBV3-2) and TRBJ2-5, with TRBD2 as a possible D gene (6 bases). The CDR3 consists of 17 residues. Trimming removed 4 bases from V and 2 bases from J, with 20 bases in between. Per germline, CDR1 LGHDT and CDR2 YNNKEL (reference sequence). CDR3 region: CASSRPLAGLLQETQYF. In DNA form, the CDR3 reads TGTGCCAGCAGCCGCCCTCTCGCGGGACTGTTACAAGAGACCCAGTACTTC.

The chain carries TRBV3-1 (or the pseudogene TRBV3-2) and TRBJ1-5, with D possibly TRBD1 on 5 matching bases. The CDR3 is 14 residues long. With 2 bases removed from V and 3 bases from J, the gap between germline ends came to 8 bases. CDR1 and CDR2 (germline): LGHDT, YNNKEL (reference sequence). The CDR3: CASSQQGYNQPQHF. In DNA, the CDR3 is TGTGCCAGCAGCCAACAGGGTTACAATCAGCCCCAGCATTTT.

The chain is built from TRBV13 and TRBJ2-7; D is perhaps TRBD1 (6 bases). Trimming took off 4 bases at V and 1 base at J, with 8 bases between the two ends. The CDR3 runs to 13 residues. CDR1 and CDR2 from the germline V gene are PRHDT and FYEKMQ (reference sequence). The CDR3 DNA is TGTGCCAGCAGCTCGGACAGATCCTACGAGCAGTACTTC. Residues: CASSSDRSYEQYF.

The V call is TRBV4-1, the J call TRBJ2-7, with D possibly being TRBD1 (6 bases). V was cut by 0 bases and J by 3 bases, with 15 bases left in between. CDR1 and CDR2 from the germline V gene are MGHRA and YSYEKL. CDR3 size: 16 residues. The CDR3 here is CASSQEGVGRGYEQYF. CDR3 bases: TGCGCCAGCAGCCAAGAGGGGGTCGGCAGGGGCTACGAGCAGTACTTC.

The gene calls are TRBV4-1 and TRBJ1-2; D might be TRBD1 (6 bases). Trimming cost V 2 bases and J 1 base, with 14 bases left between them. Germline CDR1 is MGHRA and CDR2 is YSYEKL. This CDR3 has 16 amino acids. CDR3 DNA: TGCGCCAGCAGCCAACCCAGACAGGCTAATAACTATGGCTACACCTTC. It is translated as CASSQPRQANNYGYTF.

The chain recombines TRBV4-1 with TRBJ2-2; D ambiguous. The CDR3 is 13 residues long. The V and J ends lost 4 bases and 9 bases respectively, with 12 bases between them. Germline CDR1 and CDR2: MGHRA and YSYEKL. The CDR3 sequence: CASSLTIKRELFF. The CDR3 DNA follows: TGCGCCAGCAGCCTTACTATCAAGAGGGAGCTGTTTTTT.

V is TRBV12-3 or TRBV12-4 and J is TRBJ1-2, with D perhaps matching TRBD1 (5 bases). CDR3 size: 13 residues. With 6 bases removed from V and 7 bases from J, the gap between germline ends came to 15 bases. Here the CDR3 reads CASRNGGESGYTF. The CDR3 DNA is TGTGCCAGCAGGAACGGGGGGGAGAGTGGCTACACCTTC.